The 21 T cell receptor beta chains given below trace back to one sample, sequenced in a study of cytomegalovirus exposure and HLA in healthy donors. The PCR had 60 Vbeta and 13 Jbeta primers. The assay was immunoSEQ multiplex PCR, and TCRdb's table has in-frame clones only and misses some. The sample consists of about 150,000 clones, 65% to 85% of them appearing once. The source material was PBMCs. Receptor source: a male donor in good health and CMV-seropositive.

In nucleotides, the CDR3 is TGTGCCCTAGTTACCCTTCTCACAGATACGCAGTATTTT. This gives the protein CALVTLLTDTQYF. The gene calls are TRBV30 and TRBJ2-3, with unresolved D. Germline V gives CDR1 GTSNPN, CDR2 SVGIG (reference sequence). This CDR3 is 13 amino acids long. V was shortened by 8 bases and J by 2 bases, with 14 bases between the two germline ends.

The chain joins TRBV11-2 to TRBJ2-3; the match to TRBD2 covers 11 bases. Germline CDR1 and CDR2: SGHAT and FQNNGV. V was clipped by 0 bases and J by 2 bases; unmatched bases: 1. The CDR3 loop spans 16 amino acids. In nucleotides, the CDR3 is TGTGCCAGCAGCTTAGAACTAGCGGGGGCCACAGATACGCAGTATTTT. Translation gives CASSLELAGATDTQYF.

The chain carries TRBV18 and TRBJ2-7; 7 nucleotides align to TRBD2. CDR1 is KGHSH and CDR2 is LQKENI in the germline V gene. There are 14 residues in the CDR3. V lost 5 bases, J lost 5 bases, and 9 bases stayed unmatched. Written as DNA, the CDR3 is TGTGCCAGCTCATCAAAGACTAGCAGCAACGAGCAGTACTTC. This translates into CASSSKTSSNEQYF.

The chain joins TRBV19 to TRBJ2-2; the match to TRBD2 covers 7 bases. Germline CDR1 is LNHDA and CDR2 is SQIVND (reference sequence). The V segment lost 8 bases and the J segment 7 bases; nucleotides outside the gene matches: 10. The CDR3 loop spans 14 amino acids. The CDR3 protein is CASCGLVALGELFF. The CDR3, as DNA: TGTGCCAGTTGTGGACTAGTTGCCCTCGGGGAGCTGTTTTTT.

V gene TRBV7-9 combines with J gene TRBJ1-2; 7 nucleotides agree with TRBD1. CDR1 is SEHNR, CDR2 FQNEAQ, per germline (reference sequence). This CDR3 contains 15 residues. With V trimmed by 6 bases and J by 7 bases, 14 bases remained unmatched. This chain's CDR3 is CASSPLDRALGGYTF. The CDR3 coding sequence is TGTGCCAGCAGTCCTCTCGACAGGGCGTTAGGTGGCTACACCTTC.

This clone was observed a single time. The V call is TRBV9, the J call TRBJ2-5; perhaps TRBD1 as D (5 bases). The germline V and J ends were trimmed by 3 bases and 5 bases, with 11 bases remaining between them. The length of the CDR3 is 13 residues. The germline gives CDR1 SGDLS, CDR2 YYNGEE. CDR3 sequence: CASSGISGETQYF. For the CDR3, the DNA is TGTGCCAGCAGCGGGATCTCAGGGGAGACCCAGTACTTC.

The chain uses TRBV28 and TRBJ2-3, with 10 positions matching TRBD2. The CDR3 consists of 16 residues. Germline V gene data show CDR1 as MDHEN and CDR2 as SYDVKM. V shed 5 bases and J 2 bases; nucleotides not matched to a gene: 7. The CDR3 spells CASSLPLAGYTDTQYF. CDR3 nucleotides: TGTGCCAGCAGTCTACCACTAGCGGGGTACACAGATACGCAGTATTTT.

The V and J genes are TRBV6-1 and TRBJ2-1; 13 bases line up with TRBD2. The germline gives CDR1 MNHNS, CDR2 SASEGT. The ends lost 5 bases at V and 7 bases at J; junction bases unmatched: 5. The CDR3 is 15 residues long. In DNA, the CDR3 is TGTGCCAGCAGTACCGGGACTAGCGGGAATAATGAGCAGTTCTTC. This gives the protein CASSTGTSGNNEQFF.

The chain combines TRBV5-8 with TRBJ2-3; TRBD1 matches 7 bases. J lost 0 bases, V lost 4 bases, and 5 bases had no gene match. This CDR3 has 15 amino acids. Germline CDR1 and CDR2: SGHTS and YDEGEE. This chain's CDR3 is CASSRGQASTDTQYF. The CDR3 DNA reads TGTGCCAGCAGCCGTGGACAGGCTAGCACAGATACGCAGTATTTT.

This clone appeared a few times. The chain links TRBV11-3 to TRBJ2-5; TRBD1 is a possible D gene (6 bases). V lost 3 bases and J 5 bases, leaving 13 bases between the germline ends. From germline, CDR1 is SGHNT and CDR2 YENEEA. There are 14 residues in the CDR3. In nucleotides, the CDR3 is TGTGCCAGCAGCTTGAGGCAGGGGATGGAGACCCAGTACTTC. Encoded protein: CASSLRQGMETQYF.

The V and J genes are TRBV11-1 and TRBJ2-1, with a possible D match to TRBD2 (7 bases). The CDR3 loop spans 16 amino acids. The germline gives CDR1 SGHAT, CDR2 FQDESV (reference sequence). Trimming stripped 4 bases from V and 7 bases from J, with 20 bases between. CDR3 region: CASSYLGGRGSNEQFF. For the CDR3, the DNA is TGTGCCAGCAGCTACCTCGGGGGGCGAGGGAGTAATGAGCAGTTCTTC.

The rearrangement joins TRBV25-1 to TRBJ2-7; perhaps TRBD2 as D (7 bases). Germline V CDR1 and CDR2: MGHDK, SYGVNS. With 6 bases removed from V and 3 bases from J, the gap between germline ends came to 24 bases. The CDR3 has 17 amino acids. DNA for the CDR3: TGTGCCAGCAGATTGCGGGGGCCTATCAATCGGCTCTACGAGCAGTACTTC. Amino acid sequence: CASRLRGPINRLYEQYF.

This chain uses TRBV7-8 with TRBJ2-1, with 7 bases matching TRBD2. The length of the CDR3 is 14 residues. The germline gives CDR1 SGHVS, CDR2 FQNEAQ. The V gene end was trimmed by 5 bases and the J gene end by 9 bases; junction bases not matched to a gene: 10. DNA for the CDR3: TGTGCCAGCAGCCTCAGCGGGACCCTCGGTGAGCAGTTCTTC. Translation: CASSLSGTLGEQFF.

This chain uses TRBV28 with TRBJ2-1; D perhaps matches TRBD2 (5 bases). Trimming took off 4 bases at V and 7 bases at J, with 14 bases between the two ends. The length of the CDR3 is 14 residues. In germline, CDR1 is MDHEN, CDR2 SYDVKM. The CDR3 bases are TGTGCCAGCAGTTCTCATCCGGGATCTAATGAGCAGTTCTTC. Translating it yields CASSSHPGSNEQFF.

The CDR3 nucleotides are TGTGCCAGCCTCAAAACTAGCGGGAGTTCCTACGAGCAGTACTTC. Its translation is CASLKTSGSSYEQYF. This chain uses TRBV6-1 with TRBJ2-7; 11 bases align to TRBD2. V lost 8 bases, J lost 1 base, and 7 bases stayed unmatched. Germline assignment: CDR1 MNHNS and CDR2 SASEGT. This CDR3 comprises 15 residues.

Here the CDR3 reads CASSYSGTSLYEQYF. The CDR3 coding sequence is TGTGCCAGCAGTTACTCCGGGACTAGCCTCTACGAGCAGTACTTC. The chain carries TRBV6-5 and TRBJ2-7; 9 positions match TRBD2. This CDR3 spans 15 amino acids. Germline CDR1 MNHEY, CDR2 SVGAGI. The junction had 3 bases not matched to a gene; V was cut back by 0 bases and J by 3 bases.

This chain links TRBV27 with TRBJ2-1; D is perhaps TRBD1 (6 bases). With 3 bases removed from V and 3 bases from J, the gap between germline ends came to 18 bases. Germline assignment: CDR1 MNHEY and CDR2 SMNVEV (reference sequence). The CDR3 is made up of 17 amino acids. CDR3 residues: CASSLSLTGIGYNEQFF. In nucleotides, the CDR3 is TGTGCCAGCAGTTTGTCCCTGACAGGAATAGGCTACAATGAGCAGTTCTTC.

The J gene is TRBJ1-4, the V gene TRBV11-3, with D possibly matching TRBD1 (5 bases). The CDR3 length is 14 residues. The V gene lost 7 bases and the J gene lost 4 bases, with 13 bases spanning the gap. Germline V gene sequence: CDR1 SGHNT, CDR2 YENEEA. In DNA form, the CDR3 reads TGTGCCAGCACCCTATACGGGGGTAATGAAAAACTGTTTTTT. Translation gives CASTLYGGNEKLFF.

This clone was seen a few times. The chain combines TRBV7-9 with TRBJ2-7; D perhaps matches TRBD2 (5 bases). Per the germline V gene, CDR1 is SEHNR and CDR2 is FQNEAQ (reference sequence). V gave up 5 bases and J gave up 5 bases, with 16 bases separating them. The CDR3 totals 14 residues. The CDR3 nucleotides read TGTGCCAGCAGCCTCGGACTGGGTTCGGACGAGCAGTACTTC. Translated: CASSLGLGSDEQYF. The entire variable domain, with the rest obtained from reference TRBV7-9 and TRBJ2-7, is as follows: DTGVSQNPRHKITKRGQNVTFRCDPISEHNRLYWYRQTLGQGPEFLTYFQNEAQLEKSRLLSDRFSAERPKGSFSTLEIQRTEQGDSAMYLCASSLGLGSDEQYFGPGTRLTVT.

The V gene is TRBV9, the J gene TRBJ2-5, with 8 bases identical to TRBD1. Unmatched junction bases numbered 3, after V lost 0 bases and J lost 5 bases. This CDR3 contains 14 residues. The germline CDR1 and CDR2 sequences are SGDLS and YYNGEE. The DNA for the CDR3 is TGTGCCAGCAGCGTAGATCACAGGGGGGAGACCCAGTACTTC. Protein sequence: CASSVDHRGETQYF. The full variable domain, completed using reference TRBV9 and TRBJ2-5, is DSGVTQTPKHLITATGQRVTLRCSPRSGDLSVYWYQQSLDQGLQFLIQYYNGEERAKGNILERFSAQQFPDLHSELNLSSLELGDSALYFCASSVDHRGETQYFGPGTRLLVL.

This sequence joins TRBV5-1 and TRBJ2-7; TRBD2 might be the D (5 bases). The length of the CDR3 is 14 residues. CDR1 and CDR2 (germline): SGHRS, YFSETQ. V lost 0 bases to trimming and J lost 1 base, with 8 bases between them. CDR3 in DNA: TGCGCCAGCAGCTTGGCCGGGGAGTCCTACGAGCAGTACTTC. This sequence encodes CASSLAGESYEQYF. Full variable domain (remainder filled in from reference TRBV5-1 and TRBJ2-7): KAGVTQTPRYLIKTRGQQVTLSCSPISGHRSVSWYQQTPGQGLQFLFEYFSETQRNKGNFPGRFSGRQFSNSRSEMNVSTLELGDSALYLCASSLAGESYEQYFGPGTRLTVT.